The 8 T cell receptor beta chains given below trace back to one sample, sequenced in a study of shared clonotypes between healthy human individuals. Profiled with immunoSEQ multiplex PCR; TCRdb holds only in-frame clones, not every one. The data show roughly 1 million clones, about 80% seen once. Material for sequencing was memory CD4+ T cells sorted from blood. Regarding subset: CD45RA-negative fraction. The receptors here all came from a young man in good health.

Worth noting for this clone: The identical CDR3 is also encoded by other nucleotide sequences in the sample. The chain has TRBV7-2 and TRBJ1-1, with D perhaps matching TRBD1 (6 bases). CDR1 SGHTA and CDR2 FQGNSA come from the germline V gene. The CDR3 extends over 15 amino acids. Trimming left V 1 base short and J 5 bases short, with 14 bases between. The CDR3 nucleotides read TGTGCCAGCAGCTTAGAAAGGGGGAAGGGGACTGAAGCTTTCTTT. Amino acid sequence: CASSLERGKGTEAFF.

Of note for this clone: Distinct nucleotide sequences in the sample also encode this CDR3. V is TRBV27 and J is TRBJ2-5, with a weak D call TRBD2 (6 bases). The V gene's germline CDR1 is MNHEY and CDR2 SMNVEV (reference sequence). Trimming stripped 3 bases from V and 4 bases from J, with 9 bases between. The CDR3 is 13 amino acids. This CDR3 reads CASSFRRGETQYF. The CDR3 nucleotides are TGTGCCAGCAGTTTTAGGCGGGGAGAGACCCAGTACTTC.

The chain uses TRBV6-4 and TRBJ2-1; TRBD2 is a possible D gene (6 bases). V lost 6 bases to trimming and J lost 2 bases, with 8 bases between them. The germline CDR1 and CDR2 sequences are MRHNA and SNTAGT. The CDR3 length is 13 residues. This CDR3 reads CASSAGTYNEQFF. The CDR3 DNA reads TGTGCCAGCAGCGCGGGGACCTACAATGAGCAGTTCTTC.

The rearrangement uses TRBV7-3 and TRBJ2-3, with D possibly being TRBD2 (6 bases). This CDR3 is 13 amino acids long. V shed 6 bases and J shed 2 bases, with 9 bases lying between them. Germline V CDR1 and CDR2: SGHTA, FQGTGA. This CDR3 reads CASRGGLTDTQYF. In DNA, the CDR3 is TGTGCCAGCAGGGGGGGACTCACAGATACGCAGTATTTT.

Concerning this clone itself: The same CDR3 is also encoded by other DNA sequences in this sample. The V call is TRBV18, the J call TRBJ1-3; D is unclear. Trimming stripped 3 bases from V and 3 bases from J, with 3 bases between. The V gene's germline CDR1 is KGHSH and CDR2 LQKENI. The CDR3 covers 12 residues. The CDR3 region is CASSPDGNTIYF. The CDR3 nucleotides read TGTGCCAGCTCACCCGATGGAAACACCATATATTTT.

Comment on this clone: The sample holds other DNA sequences that translate to the same CDR3. The chain is built from TRBV9 and TRBJ1-5; 7 positions match TRBD1. The germline CDR1 and CDR2 sequences are SGDLS and YYNGEE. Germline trimming cut 0 bases from V and 7 bases from J; bases unmatched to any gene: 4. This CDR3 is 14 amino acids long. CDR3: CASSVGSGGQPQHF. CDR3 nucleotides: TGTGCCAGCAGCGTAGGTTCAGGGGGGCAGCCCCAGCATTTT.

This clone was detected only once. The rearrangement links TRBV6-5 to TRBJ2-3; D gene uncertain. The V end was cut by 6 bases, the J end by 3 bases, with 7 bases between. The CDR3 runs 12 residues. Germline V lookup: CDR1 MNHEY, CDR2 SVGAGI. CDR3 DNA sequence: TGTGCCAGCAGGAGAGAAACAGATACGCAGTATTTT. This encodes CASRRETDTQYF.

Note on this clone: Other DNA sequences in this sample translate to the same CDR3. This chain connects TRBV18 to TRBJ2-5; no clear D. Deletions cut 3 bases from V and 4 bases from J, with 3 bases between. The germline V gene encodes CDR1 KGHSH and CDR2 LQKENI. This CDR3 spans 11 amino acids. The DNA for the CDR3 is TGTGCCAGCTCACCGGCAGAGACCCAGTACTTC. Translated, it gives CASSPAETQYF. Combining the CDR3 with reference TRBV18 and TRBJ2-5 gives the whole variable domain NAGVMQNPRHLVRRRGQEARLRCSPMKGHSHVYWYRQLPEEGLKFMVYLQKENIIDESGMPKERFSAEFPKEGPSILRIQQVVRGDSAAYFCASSPAETQYFGPGTRLLVL.